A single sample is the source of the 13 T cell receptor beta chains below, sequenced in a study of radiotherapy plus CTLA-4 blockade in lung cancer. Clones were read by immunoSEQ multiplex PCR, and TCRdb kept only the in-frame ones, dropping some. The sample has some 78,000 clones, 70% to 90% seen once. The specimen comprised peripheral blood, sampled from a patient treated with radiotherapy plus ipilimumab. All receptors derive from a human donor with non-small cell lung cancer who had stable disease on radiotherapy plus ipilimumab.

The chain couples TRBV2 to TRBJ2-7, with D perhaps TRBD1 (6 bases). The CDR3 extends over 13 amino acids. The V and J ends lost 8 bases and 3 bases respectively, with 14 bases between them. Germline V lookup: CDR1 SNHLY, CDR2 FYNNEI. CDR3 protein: CASSAQGSYEQYF. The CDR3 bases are TGTGCCAGCTCTGCCCAGGGGAGCTACGAGCAGTACTTC.

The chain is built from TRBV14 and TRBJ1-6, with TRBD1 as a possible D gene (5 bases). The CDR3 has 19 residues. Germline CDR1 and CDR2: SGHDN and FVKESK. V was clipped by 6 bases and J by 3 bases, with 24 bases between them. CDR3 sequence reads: CASRLTPPGTEFYNSPLHF. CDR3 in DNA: TGTGCCAGCAGGCTTACGCCTCCCGGGACGGAATTCTATAATTCACCCCTCCACTTT.

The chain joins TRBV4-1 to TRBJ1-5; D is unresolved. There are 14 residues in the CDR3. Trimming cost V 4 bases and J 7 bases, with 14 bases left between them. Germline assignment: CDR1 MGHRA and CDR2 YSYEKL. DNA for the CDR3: TGCGCCAGCAGCCCCCAGACACTTTGGCAGCCCCAGCATTTT. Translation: CASSPQTLWQPQHF.

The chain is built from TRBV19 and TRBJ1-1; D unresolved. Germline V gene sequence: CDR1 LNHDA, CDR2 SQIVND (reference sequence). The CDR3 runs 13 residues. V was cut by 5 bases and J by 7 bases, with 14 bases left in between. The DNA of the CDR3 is TGTGCCAGTAGTTCCCGAATGGGAGATGAAGCTTTCTTT. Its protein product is CASSSRMGDEAFF.

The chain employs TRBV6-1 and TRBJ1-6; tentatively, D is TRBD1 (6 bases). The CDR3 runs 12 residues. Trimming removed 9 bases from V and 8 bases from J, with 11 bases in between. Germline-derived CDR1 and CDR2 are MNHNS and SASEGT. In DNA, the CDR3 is TGTGCCAGGGGACAAGGTGATTCACCCCTCCACTTT. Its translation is CARGQGDSPLHF.

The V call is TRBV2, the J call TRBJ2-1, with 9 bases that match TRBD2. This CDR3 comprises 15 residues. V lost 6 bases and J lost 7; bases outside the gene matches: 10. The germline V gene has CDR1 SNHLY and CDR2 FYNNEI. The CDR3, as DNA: TGTGCCAGCAGGACCGGGACTAGCAGGAGGAATGAGCAGTTCTTC. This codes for CASRTGTSRRNEQFF.

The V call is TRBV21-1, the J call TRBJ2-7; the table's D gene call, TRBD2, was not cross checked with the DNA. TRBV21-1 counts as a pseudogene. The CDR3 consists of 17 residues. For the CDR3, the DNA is TGTGCCAGCAGCAGGCTGAAGTGTGAAGCGGGTGGGTACGAGCAGTACTTC. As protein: CASSRLKCEAGGYEQYF.

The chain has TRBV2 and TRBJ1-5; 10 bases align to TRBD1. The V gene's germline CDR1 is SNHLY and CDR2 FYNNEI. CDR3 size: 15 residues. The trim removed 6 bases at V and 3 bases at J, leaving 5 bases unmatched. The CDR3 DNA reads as TGTGCCAGCAGGGCGGGACAGGGGACCAATCAGCCCCAGCATTTT. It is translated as CASRAGQGTNQPQHF.

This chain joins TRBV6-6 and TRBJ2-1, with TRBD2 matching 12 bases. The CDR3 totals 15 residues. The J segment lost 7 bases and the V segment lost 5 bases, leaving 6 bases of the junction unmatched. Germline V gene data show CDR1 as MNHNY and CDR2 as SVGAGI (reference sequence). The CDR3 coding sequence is TGTGCCAGCAGTCCCCGGACTAGCGGGAAGAATGAGCAGTTCTTC. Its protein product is CASSPRTSGKNEQFF.

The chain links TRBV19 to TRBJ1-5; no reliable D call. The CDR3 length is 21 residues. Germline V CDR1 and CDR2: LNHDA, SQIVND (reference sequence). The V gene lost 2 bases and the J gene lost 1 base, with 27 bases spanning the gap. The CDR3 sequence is CASSIRRQGLLPNRSNQPQHF. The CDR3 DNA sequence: TGTGCCAGTAGTATAAGGAGGCAAGGGTTATTACCTAATAGAAGCAATCAGCCCCAGCATTTT.

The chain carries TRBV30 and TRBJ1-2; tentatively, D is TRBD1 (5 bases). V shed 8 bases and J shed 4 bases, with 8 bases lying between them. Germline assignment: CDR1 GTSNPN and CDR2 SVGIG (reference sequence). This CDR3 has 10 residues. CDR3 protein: CAVRVYGYTF. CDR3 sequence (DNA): TGTGCCGTCAGGGTCTATGGCTACACCTTC.

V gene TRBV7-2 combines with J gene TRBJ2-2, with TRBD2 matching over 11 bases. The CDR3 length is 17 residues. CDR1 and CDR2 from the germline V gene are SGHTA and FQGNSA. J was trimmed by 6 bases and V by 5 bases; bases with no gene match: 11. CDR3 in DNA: TGTGCCAGCAGCCAAGGATTTAGCGGGGGGGCAGCCGGGGAGCTGTTTTTT. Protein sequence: CASSQGFSGGAAGELFF.

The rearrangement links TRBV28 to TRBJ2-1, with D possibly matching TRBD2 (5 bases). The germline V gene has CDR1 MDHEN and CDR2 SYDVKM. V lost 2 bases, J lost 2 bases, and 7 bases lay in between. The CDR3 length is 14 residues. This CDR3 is CASSLGGPYNEQFF. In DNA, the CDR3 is TGTGCCAGCAGTTTAGGAGGACCCTACAATGAGCAGTTCTTC.